The entry below describes one TCR beta chain. Original handling: Nucleated cell counts were estimated from reference gene primer amplification. The protocol was immunoSEQ multiplex PCR, while the TCRdb copy is restricted to in-frame clones and leaves out a portion. V, J and clone size reflect that table, while D and trimming were determined from the DNA. This table holds 70,000 to 80,000 clones, over 75% found once. V lost 7 bases to trimming and J lost 4 bases, with 17 bases between them. The CDR3 contains 15 residues. Germline V lookup: CDR1 SGHAT, CDR2 FQDESV (reference sequence). This entry comes from a study of blood T cell repertoires in COVID-19. The wider study: Some COVID-19 samples were acute and others convalescent; all came from the United States, Italy and Spain. PBMCs, B-cell-depleted T cells, or T cells provided the cDNA or gDNA that made up the material.

J is TRBJ2-1 and V is TRBV11-1; possible D gene TRBD2, 6 bases. Sequencing used peripheral blood. This TCR was recovered from a man aged 45-60 years with acute or convalescent COVID-19. In nucleotides, the CDR3 is TGTGCCAGCACCCGACTAGGGTCCCCTTACAATGAGCAGTTCTTC. Translated: CASTRLGSPYNEQFF.